This T cell receptor (beta chain) was observed in a study of early stage breast cancer tumors. Study outcomes and limitations: Compared with adjacent normal breast tissue, tumors showed around 2.7-fold greater T cell density and higher clonality. Commonly generated sequences made up most enriched TCRB sequences shared between patients.

Produced via immunoSEQ multiplex PCR; TCRdb's table is partial and in-frame only. The sample yields 25,000 to 30,000 clones, under 75% seen once. CDR3 size: 12 residues. Germline loops: CDR1 MDHEN, CDR2 SYDVKM. V shed 6 bases and J shed 8 bases, with 13 bases lying between them. To note about this clone: The antigen is undetermined.

The receptor was isolated from a person aged 50-59 years with breast cancer. Sequencing used blood. The chain couples TRBV28 to TRBJ1-1; D not resolved. The CDR3 protein is CASRDGNREAFF. In nucleotides, the CDR3 is TGTGCCAGCAGGGACGGTAATCGGGAAGCTTTCTTT.